This TCR beta chain was documented in a study of blood T cell repertoires in COVID-19. The germline CDR1 and CDR2 sequences are SQVTM and ANQGSEA. This CDR3 spans 14 amino acids. Trimming stripped 6 bases from V and 4 bases from J, with 18 bases between. Original analysis: Reference gene primer amplification yielded estimated nucleated cell counts. Method: immunoSEQ multiplex PCR; TCRdb's copy keeps in-frame clones and lacks some. V and J calls and clone size are copied from that table; D and trimming were computed from the DNA. The sample includes about 69,000 clones, 80% to 90% of them seen just once.

The source is a man under 40 with acute or convalescent COVID-19. The sample comprised peripheral blood. The chain is built from TRBV29-1 and TRBJ2-5; D possibly corresponds to TRBD2 (7 bases). CDR3 amino acids: CSVGPGGTGETQYF. The CDR3 coding sequence is TGCAGCGTGGGGCCGGGGGGCACCGGAGAGACCCAGTACTTC.